The table lists the clone carrying this TCR beta chain with many counts. The sample comes from a study of T-cell reconstitution after alpha-beta-depleted transplantation in children. The germline CDR1 and CDR2 sequences are SQVTM and ANQGSEA. The CDR3 is made up of 14 amino acids. V dropped 1 base and J dropped 4 bases, with 10 bases sitting between them. This sample's TCRbeta library carried unique molecular identifier barcodes. TCRdb analysed the PCR reads with MiXCR anew, one entry per CDR3 protein. The sample contains fewer than 130,000 distinct CDR3 sequences, around a tenth of which appear only once.

This clonotype was sampled from a human donor who donated a stem cell graft to a child with acute lymphoblastic leukemia. This specimen was PBMCs from the stem cell graft donor, taken from the stem cell graft. The rearrangement joins TRBV29-1 to TRBJ2-2; TRBD1 is a possible D gene (5 bases). The DNA for the CDR3 is TGCAGCGTTGAAGGTGGGGCCATCACCGGGGAGCTGTTTTTT. It encodes CSVEGGAITGELFF.